The sequence of this TCR beta chain was determined in a study of T cells expressing NK-cell markers. Study-wide points: Expanded NKG2C+ T cell clones had unclear HCMV specificity. Once again these clonotypes came out on top in the CD3+CD56-NKG2C+ fraction of a few donors.

TCRdb reprocessed the 5' RACE reads; each CDR3 protein has one entry and no DNA is given. The specimen's table records 200,000 to 300,000 distinct CDR3 sequences. This CDR3 has 14 amino acids. Germline loops: CDR1 SEHNR, CDR2 FQNEAQ (reference sequence). Details on this clonotype: Its antigen is still unknown.

Sequencing was carried out using blood T cells: a sorted CD56 or NKG2C T cell subset, CD4+ or CD8+ T cells, or bulk PBMC T cells (not recorded which). This sequence was found in a man aged 18 to 30 in good health. The rearrangement links TRBV7-9 to TRBJ1-3; as DNA is missing, the TRBD1 call by TCRdb cannot be tested. CDR3 protein: CASSLRDSPNTIYF.